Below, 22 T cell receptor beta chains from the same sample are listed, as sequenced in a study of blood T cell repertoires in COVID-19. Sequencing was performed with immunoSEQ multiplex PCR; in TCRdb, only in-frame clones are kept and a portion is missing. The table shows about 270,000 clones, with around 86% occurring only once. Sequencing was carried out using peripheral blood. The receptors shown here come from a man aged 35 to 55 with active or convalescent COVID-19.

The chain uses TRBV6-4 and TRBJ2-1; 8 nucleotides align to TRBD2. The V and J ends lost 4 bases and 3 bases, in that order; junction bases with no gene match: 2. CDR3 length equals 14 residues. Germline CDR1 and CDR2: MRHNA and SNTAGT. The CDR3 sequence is CASSGSGNYNEQFF. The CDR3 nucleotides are TGTGCCAGCAGTGGTAGCGGGAACTACAATGAGCAGTTCTTC.

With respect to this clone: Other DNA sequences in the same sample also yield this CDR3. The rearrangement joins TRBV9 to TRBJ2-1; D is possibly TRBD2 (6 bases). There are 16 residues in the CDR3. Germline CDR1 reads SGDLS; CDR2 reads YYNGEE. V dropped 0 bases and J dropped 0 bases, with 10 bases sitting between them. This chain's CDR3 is CASSVVGGSSYNEQFF. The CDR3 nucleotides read TGTGCCAGCAGCGTAGTCGGGGGAAGCTCCTACAATGAGCAGTTCTTC.

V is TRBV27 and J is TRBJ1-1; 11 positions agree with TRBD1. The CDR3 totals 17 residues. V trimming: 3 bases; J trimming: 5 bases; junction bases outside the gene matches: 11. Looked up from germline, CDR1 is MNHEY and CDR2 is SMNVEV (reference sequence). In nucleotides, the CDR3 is TGTGCCAGCAGTTTTGGGCCGGGACAGGGGGTTTGGACTGAAGCTTTCTTT. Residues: CASSFGPGQGVWTEAFF.

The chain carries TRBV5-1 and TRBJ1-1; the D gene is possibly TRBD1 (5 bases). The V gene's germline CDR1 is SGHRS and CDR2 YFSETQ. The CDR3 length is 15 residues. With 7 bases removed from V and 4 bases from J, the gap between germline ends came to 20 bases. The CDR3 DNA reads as TGCGCCAGCGGTTCCCTGGGGGGAATGGGCACTGAAGCTTTCTTT. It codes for CASGSLGGMGTEAFF.

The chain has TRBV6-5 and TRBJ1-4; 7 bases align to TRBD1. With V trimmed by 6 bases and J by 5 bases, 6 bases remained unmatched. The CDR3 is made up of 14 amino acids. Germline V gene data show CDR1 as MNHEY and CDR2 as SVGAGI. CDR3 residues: CASRGQAVNEKLFF. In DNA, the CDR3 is TGTGCCAGCAGAGGACAGGCCGTAAATGAAAAACTGTTTTTT.

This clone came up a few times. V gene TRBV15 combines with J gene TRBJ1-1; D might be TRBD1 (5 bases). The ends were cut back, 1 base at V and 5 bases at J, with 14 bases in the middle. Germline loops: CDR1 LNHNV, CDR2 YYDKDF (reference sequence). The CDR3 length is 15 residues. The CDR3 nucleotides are TGTGCCACCAGCAGAGTGGGGGGGGTTGGGACTGAAGCTTTCTTT. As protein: CATSRVGGVGTEAFF.

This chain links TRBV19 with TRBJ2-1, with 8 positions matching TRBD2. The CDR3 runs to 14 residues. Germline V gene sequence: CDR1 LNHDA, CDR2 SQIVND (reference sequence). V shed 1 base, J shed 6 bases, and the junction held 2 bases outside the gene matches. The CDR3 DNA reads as TGTGCCAGTAGTATAGCGGGGGGGCCCAATGAGCAGTTCTTC. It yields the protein CASSIAGGPNEQFF.

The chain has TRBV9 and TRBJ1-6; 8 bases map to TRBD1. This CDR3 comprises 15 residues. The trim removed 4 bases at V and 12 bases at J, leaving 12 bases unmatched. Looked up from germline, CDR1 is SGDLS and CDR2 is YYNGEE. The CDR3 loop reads CASSTPGGAGEPLHF. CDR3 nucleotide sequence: TGTGCCAGCAGCACACCAGGGGGCGCGGGTGAACCCCTCCACTTT.

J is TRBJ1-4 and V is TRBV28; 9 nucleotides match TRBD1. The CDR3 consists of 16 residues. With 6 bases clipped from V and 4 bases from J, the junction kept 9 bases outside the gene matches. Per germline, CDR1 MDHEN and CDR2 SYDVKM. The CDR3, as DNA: TGTGCCAGCAGCCTACAGGGGGCCTCTTTTAATGAAAAACTGTTTTTT. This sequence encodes CASSLQGASFNEKLFF.

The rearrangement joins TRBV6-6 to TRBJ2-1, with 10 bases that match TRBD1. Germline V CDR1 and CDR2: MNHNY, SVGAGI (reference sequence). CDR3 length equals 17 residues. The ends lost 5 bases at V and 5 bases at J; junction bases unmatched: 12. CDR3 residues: CASSPHTGTGANNEQFF. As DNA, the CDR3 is TGTGCCAGCAGTCCCCACACCGGGACAGGGGCCAACAATGAGCAGTTCTTC.

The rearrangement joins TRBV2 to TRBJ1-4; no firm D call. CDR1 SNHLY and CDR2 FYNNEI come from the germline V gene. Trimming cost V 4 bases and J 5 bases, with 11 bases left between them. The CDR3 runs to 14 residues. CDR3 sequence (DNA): TGTGCCAGCAGTGGGGCACTGGCGAATGAAAAACTGTTTTTT. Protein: CASSGALANEKLFF.

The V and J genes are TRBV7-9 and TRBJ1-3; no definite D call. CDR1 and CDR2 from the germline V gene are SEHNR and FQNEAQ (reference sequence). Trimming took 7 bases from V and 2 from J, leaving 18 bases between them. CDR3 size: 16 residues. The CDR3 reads CASILGLPLPGNTIYF. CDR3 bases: TGTGCCAGCATCTTGGGCCTTCCCCTACCTGGAAACACCATATATTTT.

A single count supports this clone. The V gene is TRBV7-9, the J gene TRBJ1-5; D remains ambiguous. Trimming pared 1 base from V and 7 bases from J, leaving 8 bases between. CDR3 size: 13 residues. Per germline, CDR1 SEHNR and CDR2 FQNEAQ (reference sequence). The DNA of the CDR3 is TGTGCCAGCAGCTTAGGTGGAGGGCAGCCCCAGCATTTT. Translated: CASSLGGGQPQHF.

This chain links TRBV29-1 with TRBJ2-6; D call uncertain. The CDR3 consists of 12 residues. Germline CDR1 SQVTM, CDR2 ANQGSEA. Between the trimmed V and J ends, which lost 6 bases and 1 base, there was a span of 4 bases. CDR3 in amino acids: CSVESGANVLTF. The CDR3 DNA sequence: TGCAGCGTCGAGTCTGGGGCCAACGTCCTGACTTTC.

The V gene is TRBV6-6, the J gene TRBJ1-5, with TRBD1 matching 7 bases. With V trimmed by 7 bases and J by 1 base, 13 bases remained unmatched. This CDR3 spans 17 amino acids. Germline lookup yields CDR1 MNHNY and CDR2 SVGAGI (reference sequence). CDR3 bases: TGTGCCAGCATTCGGGAAACAGGGGTCGAGAGCAATCAGCCCCAGCATTTT. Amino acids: CASIRETGVESNQPQHF.

The CDR3 loop reads CASSWGGGGYTF. CDR3 sequence (DNA): TGTGCCAGCAGTTGGGGGGGCGGTGGCTACACCTTC. The chain links TRBV27 to TRBJ1-2; tentative D call: TRBD1 (6 bases). The germline V and J ends were trimmed by 4 bases and 7 bases, with 10 bases remaining between them. This CDR3 has 12 amino acids. The V gene's germline CDR1 is MNHEY and CDR2 SMNVEV (reference sequence).

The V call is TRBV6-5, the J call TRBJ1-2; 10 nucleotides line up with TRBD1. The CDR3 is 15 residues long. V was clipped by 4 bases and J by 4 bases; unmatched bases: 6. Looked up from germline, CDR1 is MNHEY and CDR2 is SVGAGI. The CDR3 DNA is TGTGCCAGCAGTTCAGGACAGGGGGACCGCTATGGCTACACCTTC. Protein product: CASSSGQGDRYGYTF.

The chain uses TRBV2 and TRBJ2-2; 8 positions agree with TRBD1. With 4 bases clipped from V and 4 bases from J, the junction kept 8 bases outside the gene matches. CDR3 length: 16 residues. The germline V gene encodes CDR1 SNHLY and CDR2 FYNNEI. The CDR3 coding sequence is TGTGCCAGCAGTGGCCCGGGACAGGCCTTCACCGGGGAGCTGTTTTTT. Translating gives CASSGPGQAFTGELFF.

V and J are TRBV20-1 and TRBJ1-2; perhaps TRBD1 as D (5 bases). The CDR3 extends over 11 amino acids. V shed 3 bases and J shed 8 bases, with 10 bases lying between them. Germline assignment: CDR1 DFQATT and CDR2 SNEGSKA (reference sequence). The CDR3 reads CSASRQSGYTF. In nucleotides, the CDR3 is TGCAGTGCTAGCCGACAGTCCGGCTACACCTTC.

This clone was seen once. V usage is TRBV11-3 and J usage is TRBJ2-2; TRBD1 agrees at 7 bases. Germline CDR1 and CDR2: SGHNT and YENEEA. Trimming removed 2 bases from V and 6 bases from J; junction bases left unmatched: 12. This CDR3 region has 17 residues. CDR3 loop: CASSLRVTGVLAGELFF. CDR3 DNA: TGTGCCAGCAGCTTAAGGGTTACAGGGGTTCTCGCCGGGGAGCTGTTTTTT.

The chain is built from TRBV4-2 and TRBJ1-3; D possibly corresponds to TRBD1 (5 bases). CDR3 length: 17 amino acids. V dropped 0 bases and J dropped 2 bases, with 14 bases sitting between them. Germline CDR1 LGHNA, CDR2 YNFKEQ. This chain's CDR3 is CASSQDQGRAAGNTIYF. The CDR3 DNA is TGTGCCAGCAGCCAAGATCAGGGCCGAGCTGCTGGAAACACCATATATTTT.

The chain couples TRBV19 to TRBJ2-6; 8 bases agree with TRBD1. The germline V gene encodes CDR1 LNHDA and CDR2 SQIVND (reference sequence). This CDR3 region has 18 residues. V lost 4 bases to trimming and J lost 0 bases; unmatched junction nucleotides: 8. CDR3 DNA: TGTGCCAGTAGTACCGGCAGGGGGCCTTACTCTGGGGCCAACGTCCTGACTTTC. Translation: CASSTGRGPYSGANVLTF.